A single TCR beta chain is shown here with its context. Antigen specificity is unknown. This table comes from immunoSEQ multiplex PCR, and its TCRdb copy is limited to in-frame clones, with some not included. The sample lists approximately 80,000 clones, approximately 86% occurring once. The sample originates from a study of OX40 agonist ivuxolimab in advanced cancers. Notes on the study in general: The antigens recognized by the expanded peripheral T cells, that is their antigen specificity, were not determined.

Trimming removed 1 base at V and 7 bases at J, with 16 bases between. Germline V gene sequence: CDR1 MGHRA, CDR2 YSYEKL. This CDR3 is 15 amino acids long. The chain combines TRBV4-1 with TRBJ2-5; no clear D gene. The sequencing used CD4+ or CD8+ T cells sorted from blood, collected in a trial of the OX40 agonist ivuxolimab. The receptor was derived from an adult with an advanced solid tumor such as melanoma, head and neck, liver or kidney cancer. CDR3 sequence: CASSQVLDRAWTQYF. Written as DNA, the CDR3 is TGCGCCAGCAGCCAAGTGTTGGACCGGGCTTGGACCCAGTACTTC.